This entry lists 5 T cell receptor beta chains sequenced from one sample in a study of T-cell reconstitution after alpha-beta-depleted transplantation in children. Unique molecular identifiers were built into the TCRbeta library. Via MiXCR, TCRdb re-called the PCR reads, giving one row per CDR3 protein. In the table there are around 490,000 distinct CDR3 sequences, roughly 11% of which are singletons. The sequencing here drew on PBMCs, mostly from graft donor cells, taken 180 days after TCRalphabeta/CD19-depleted stem cell transplant. These receptor sequences come from a female patient aged 2-9 years who had a stem cell transplant for aplastic anemia, so the T cells may come from the graft donor.

This clonotype showed up just a few times. CDR3 protein: CASSPPLKSEQYF. The CDR3 nucleotides read TGTGCCAGCTCACCCCCTCTTAAGAGCGAGCAGTACTTC. This chain joins TRBV18 and TRBJ2-7; D gene ambiguous. The CDR3 consists of 13 residues. Trimming removed 3 bases at V and 6 bases at J, with 12 bases between. CDR1 is KGHSH and CDR2 is LQKENI in the germline V gene.

The chain is built from TRBV5-5 and TRBJ1-1, with TRBD1 matching 7 bases. The CDR3 has 12 amino acids. V was pared by 7 bases and J by 7 bases, with 7 bases of the junction left unmatched. The germline V gene encodes CDR1 SGHKS and CDR2 YYEKEE (reference sequence). The CDR3 spells CASSEQGNEAFF. The DNA of the CDR3 is TGTGCCAGCTCCGAACAGGGGAATGAAGCTTTCTTT.

This clonotype was counted only a few times. The V and J genes are TRBV4-1 and TRBJ2-1; the D gene is possibly TRBD1 (7 bases). With 0 bases removed from V and 4 bases from J, the gap between germline ends came to 16 bases. The CDR3 sequence is 17 residues long. The germline CDR1 and CDR2 sequences are MGHRA and YSYEKL. Here the CDR3 reads CASSQEGGTALYNEQFF. The CDR3, as DNA: TGCGCCAGCAGCCAAGAAGGCGGGACAGCTCTATACAATGAGCAGTTCTTC.

V gene TRBV7-9 combines with J gene TRBJ2-7; 9 nucleotides align to TRBD1. The CDR3 loop spans 16 amino acids. V was pared by 6 bases and J by 4 bases, with 13 bases of the junction left unmatched. Germline CDR1 SEHNR, CDR2 FQNEAQ (reference sequence). DNA of the CDR3: TGTGCCAGCAGTAGAACCCCGGGACAGGGAACATACGAGCAGTACTTC. Translated: CASSRTPGQGTYEQYF. The full variable domain, rest sourced from reference TRBV7-9 and TRBJ2-7, is DTGVSQNPRHKITKRGQNVTFRCDPISEHNRLYWYRQTLGQGPEFLTYFQNEAQLEKSRLLSDRFSAERPKGSFSTLEIQRTEQGDSAMYLCASSRTPGQGTYEQYFGPGTRLTVT.

V gene TRBV6-5 combines with J gene TRBJ1-5, with 9 bases that match TRBD1. The CDR3 consists of 15 residues. Unmatched junction bases numbered 6, after V lost 5 bases and J lost 4 bases. In germline, CDR1 is MNHEY, CDR2 SVGAGI. The CDR3 nucleotides are TGTGCCAGCAGTATACAGGGGGCCGTAAATCAGCCCCAGCATTTT. Amino acids: CASSIQGAVNQPQHF.